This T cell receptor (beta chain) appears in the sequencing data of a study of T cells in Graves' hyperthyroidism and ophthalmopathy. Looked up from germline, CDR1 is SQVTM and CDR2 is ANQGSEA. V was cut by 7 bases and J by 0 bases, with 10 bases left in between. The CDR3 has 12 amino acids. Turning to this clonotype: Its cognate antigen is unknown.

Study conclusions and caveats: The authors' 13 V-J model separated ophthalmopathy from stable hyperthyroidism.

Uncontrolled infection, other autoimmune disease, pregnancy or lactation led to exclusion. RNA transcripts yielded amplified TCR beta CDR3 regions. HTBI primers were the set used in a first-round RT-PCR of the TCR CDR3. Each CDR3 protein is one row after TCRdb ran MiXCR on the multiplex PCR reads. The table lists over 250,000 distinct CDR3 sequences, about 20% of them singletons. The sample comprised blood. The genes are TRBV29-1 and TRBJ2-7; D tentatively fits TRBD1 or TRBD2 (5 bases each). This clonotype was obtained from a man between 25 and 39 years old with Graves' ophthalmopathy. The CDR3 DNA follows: TGCAGCGGACGGGACGGCTCCTACGAGCAGTACTTC. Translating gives CSGRDGSYEQYF.